This T cell receptor (beta chain) was retrieved from a study of T cell clonotyping in hematopoietic cell transplantation. The time point here: recipient sample about 28 days before transplant, after cytoreduction. Trimming cost V 4 bases and J 9 bases, with 10 bases left between them. This CDR3 is 12 amino acids long. Germline V gives CDR1 LNHDA, CDR2 SQIVND (reference sequence). Points from the study as a whole: Higher Inverse Simpson Index values in graft donor and pretransplant recipient predicted broader posttransplant TCR diversity. After transplant, recipient diversity fell while pathologically expanded clonotypes grew through day 180. Few recipient clonotypes overlapped donors; over 97% were de novo at given depth.

About this clone itself: Its target is unknown.

Some clones are missing from TCRdb's copy, which holds only in-frame ones; the method was immunoSEQ multiplex PCR. The sample records around 19,000 clones, roughly 77% being singletons. Sequences were derived from peripheral blood mononuclear cells, sampled before stem cell transplant. The V and J genes are TRBV19 and TRBJ2-1, with D possibly being TRBD1 (6 bases). The sequence was collected from a man in his fifties or sixties with acute myeloid leukemia. Some clones in this sample may be carry-over from other donors' samples. The CDR3 sequence: CASSTTGIEQFF. For the CDR3, the DNA is TGTGCCAGTAGTACCACAGGGATTGAGCAGTTCTTC. Looking up the rest from reference TRBV19 and TRBJ2-1 gives the full variable domain: DGGITQSPKYLFRKEGQNVTLSCEQNLNHDAMYWYRQDPGQGLRLIYYSQIVNDFQKGDIAEGYSVSREKKESFPLTVTSAQKNPTAFYLCASSTTGIEQFFGPGTRLTVL.